Sequencing of this T cell receptor (beta chain) was carried out in a study of T cell changes during pregnancy in multiple sclerosis. This table comes from immunoSEQ multiplex PCR, and its TCRdb copy is limited to in-frame clones, with some not included. The table lists nearly 110,000 clones, just under 95% of them singletons. The CDR3 sequence is 17 residues long. The ends lost 0 bases at V and 7 bases at J; junction bases unmatched: 9. CDR1 WSHSY and CDR2 SAAADI come from the germline V gene. J is TRBJ1-4 and V is TRBV10-2; 9 bases line up with TRBD1. This receptor was obtained from a female donor with multiple sclerosis, enrolled in a pregnancy study. The starting material was peripheral blood, obtained after pregnancy. The DNA of the CDR3 is TGCGCCAGCAGTGAGTCCCGGGACAGGGTACGAGGTGAAAAACTGTTTTTT. It yields the protein CASSESRDRVRGEKLFF.